This passage covers 31 T cell receptor beta chains from one sample sequenced in a study of shared T cell receptors in the human thymus. Using immunoSEQ multiplex PCR, the repertoire was profiled, and TCRdb retains in-frame clones only, with some absent. Of some 640,000 clones listed, 80% to 90% are singletons. The data also belong to a second study, concerning human thymus T cells.

Sequencing used thymocytes. The receptors derive from a boy under two years old with a congenital heart defect.

This clone was picked up one time. The chain carries TRBV20-1 and TRBJ1-1; D remains unclear. The germline V and J ends were trimmed by 7 bases and 8 bases, with 11 bases remaining between them. The CDR3 totals 10 residues. Germline CDR1 reads DFQATT; CDR2 reads SNEGSKA (reference sequence). The CDR3 loop is CSVSSREAFF. The CDR3 DNA reads as TGCAGTGTCTCCTCACGGGAAGCTTTCTTT.

The chain uses TRBV7-9 and TRBJ2-1; TRBD2 matches at 8 bases. Germline V lookup: CDR1 SEHNR, CDR2 FQNEAQ (reference sequence). This CDR3 contains 17 residues. Trimming removed 2 bases from V and 3 bases from J; junction bases left unmatched: 9. CDR3: CASSLIGLASRYNEQFF. CDR3 nucleotides: TGTGCCAGCAGCTTAATAGGACTAGCAAGCCGCTACAATGAGCAGTTCTTC.

V gene TRBV28 combines with J gene TRBJ1-5, with no clear D. Germline lookup yields CDR1 MDHEN and CDR2 SYDVKM. V was pared by 6 bases and J by 4 bases, with 4 bases between. The CDR3 length is 11 residues. The CDR3 nucleotides are TGTGCCAGCAGCCCTAATCAGCCCCAGCATTTT. Residues: CASSPNQPQHF.

The J gene is TRBJ1-4, the V gene TRBV5-1; D is unclear. The CDR3 sequence is 15 residues long. In germline, CDR1 is SGHRS, CDR2 YFSETQ. The V end was cut by 0 bases, the J end by 8 bases, with 14 bases between. CDR3 nucleotide sequence: TGCGCCAGCAGCTTGGCCGAGGGTTCTCGGGAAAAACTGTTTTTT. Translating gives CASSLAEGSREKLFF.

The rearrangement links TRBV11-3 to TRBJ2-1; 9 bases line up with TRBD1. This CDR3 contains 17 residues. In germline, CDR1 is SGHNT, CDR2 YENEEA. V shed 5 bases and J 3 bases; nucleotides not matched to a gene: 11. CDR3 residues: CASSPHPHRGLYNEQFF. The CDR3 DNA is TGTGCCAGCAGCCCCCACCCGCACAGGGGGCTCTACAATGAGCAGTTCTTC.

The chain uses TRBV2 and TRBJ2-7, with D possibly TRBD2 on 5 matching bases. In germline, CDR1 is SNHLY, CDR2 FYNNEI. This CDR3 contains 14 residues. V lost 4 bases, J lost 3 bases, and 13 bases lay in between. CDR3 nucleotides: TGTGCCAGCAGTGTGAAGGGAGTTGGCTACGAGCAGTACTTC. Translating it yields CASSVKGVGYEQYF. The whole variable domain, filled in from reference TRBV2 and TRBJ2-7, reads EPEVTQTPSHQVTQMGQEVILRCVPISNHLYFYWYRQILGQKVEFLVSFYNNEISEKSEIFDDQFSVERPDGSNFTLKIRSTKLEDSAMYFCASSVKGVGYEQYFGPGTRLTVT.

This clone was seen just once. V is TRBV28 and J is TRBJ1-5; weak D call: TRBD1 (5 bases). CDR1 and CDR2 (germline): MDHEN, SYDVKM. V gave up 5 bases and J gave up 7 bases, with 9 bases separating them. This CDR3 region has 12 residues. The CDR3 is CASSPGVQPQHF. In DNA form, the CDR3 reads TGTGCCAGCAGTCCGGGGGTGCAGCCCCAGCATTTT.

The genes are TRBV19 and TRBJ2-1, with D perhaps matching TRBD2 (6 bases). This CDR3 contains 14 residues. The V gene's germline CDR1 is LNHDA and CDR2 SQIVND (reference sequence). V lost 5 bases and J lost 7, with 15 bases in between. Here the CDR3 reads CASSPSGVLNEQFF. The CDR3 coding sequence is TGTGCCAGTAGTCCCTCGGGGGTTCTTAATGAGCAGTTCTTC.

V and J are TRBV27 and TRBJ2-3; 8 positions match TRBD1. The junction had 11 bases not matched to a gene; V was cut back by 5 bases and J by 4 bases. Germline CDR1 reads MNHEY; CDR2 reads SMNVEV (reference sequence). The CDR3 is 16 amino acids. CDR3 DNA: TGTGCCAGCAGTGCGGACAGGGCGTTAATCGCAGATACGCAGTATTTT. It yields the protein CASSADRALIADTQYF.

The chain joins TRBV6-5 to TRBJ1-6; TRBD1 matches 7 bases. The CDR3 extends over 14 amino acids. Trimming at V came to 6 bases and at J to 6 bases, leaving 5 bases not matched to a gene. The germline CDR1 and CDR2 sequences are MNHEY and SVGAGI. CDR3 sequence (DNA): TGTGCCAGCAGCACCGGGACAGCTAATTCACCCCTCCACTTT. This encodes CASSTGTANSPLHF.

The chain uses TRBV6-5 and TRBJ1-5, with D unresolved. The CDR3 extends over 14 amino acids. CDR1 and CDR2 (germline): MNHEY, SVGAGI. V dropped 0 bases and J dropped 9 bases, with 12 bases sitting between them. In nucleotides, the CDR3 is TGTGCCAGCAGTTACTCGAGGTCCGGCCGGCCCCAGCATTTT. Translated, it gives CASSYSRSGRPQHF.

V is TRBV4-1 and J is TRBJ1-2, with D tentatively TRBD1 (5 bases). The CDR3 consists of 16 residues. V was shortened by 2 bases and J by 6 bases, with 19 bases between the two germline ends. Germline lookup yields CDR1 MGHRA and CDR2 YSYEKL. The CDR3: CASSQKRGNLGNGYTF. CDR3 bases: TGCGCCAGCAGCCAAAAGCGGGGGAACTTGGGAAATGGCTACACCTTC.

The chain recombines TRBV5-8 with TRBJ2-7; D gene ambiguous. Germline CDR1 and CDR2: SGHTS and YDEGEE. CDR3 length: 17 amino acids. V lost 0 bases, J lost 3 bases, and 19 bases lay in between. CDR3 amino acids: CASSLAVFELPHYEQYF. The CDR3 DNA reads as TGTGCCAGCAGCTTGGCGGTCTTCGAGCTGCCCCACTACGAGCAGTACTTC.

The chain has TRBV5-6 and TRBJ2-3; D may be TRBD1 (5 bases). V shed 2 bases and J shed 0 bases, with 16 bases lying between them. This CDR3 spans 17 amino acids. Per germline, CDR1 SGHDT and CDR2 YYEEEE. The CDR3, as DNA: TGTGCCAGCAGCTTTGGTACGACAGCGACTAGCACAGATACGCAGTATTTT. This codes for CASSFGTTATSTDTQYF.

This CDR3 reads CASSPPGHSYGYTF. CDR3 DNA: TGCGCCAGCAGCCCTCCGGGACACTCCTATGGCTACACCTTC. The chain uses TRBV5-1 and TRBJ1-2, with TRBD1 as a possible D gene (6 bases). The CDR3 loop spans 14 amino acids. Germline loops: CDR1 SGHRS, CDR2 YFSETQ. Trimming removed 4 bases at V and 4 bases at J, with 14 bases between.

The chain couples TRBV28 to TRBJ2-7; 7 positions match TRBD1. CDR1 and CDR2 from the germline V gene are MDHEN and SYDVKM. The CDR3 is 21 amino acids. V lost 5 bases to trimming and J lost 1 base; unmatched junction nucleotides: 26. The CDR3 DNA sequence: TGTGCCAGCAGTCCTACCTTCTTGACAGGGCCCCCCTCGTCAATATCCTACGAGCAGTACTTC. Its protein is CASSPTFLTGPPSSISYEQYF.

V and J are TRBV5-5 and TRBJ2-5, with TRBD1 identical over 9 bases. Looked up from germline, CDR1 is SGHKS and CDR2 is YYEKEE (reference sequence). The CDR3 has 13 residues. Trimming cost V 3 bases and J 4 bases; bases outside gene matches: 1. CDR3 in DNA: TGTGCCAGCAGCTGGGGACAGGGAGAGACCCAGTACTTC. This gives the protein CASSWGQGETQYF.

This chain uses TRBV2 with TRBJ2-7, with 7 bases identical to TRBD2. V dropped 3 bases and J dropped 4; count of bases not matched to a gene: 3. Germline lookup yields CDR1 SNHLY and CDR2 FYNNEI. CDR3 length: 13 amino acids. DNA for the CDR3: TGTGCCAGCAGTGACCTAGCGGTATACGAGCAGTACTTC. It is translated as CASSDLAVYEQYF.

The J gene is TRBJ2-7, the V gene TRBV5-4; 12 positions agree with TRBD2. The ends lost 4 bases at V and 2 bases at J; junction bases unmatched: 7. CDR1 SGHNT and CDR2 YYREEE come from the germline V gene (reference sequence). CDR3 length equals 16 residues. The CDR3: CASSHILAGGAYEQYF. The CDR3 DNA reads TGTGCCAGCAGCCACATACTAGCGGGAGGTGCCTACGAGCAGTACTTC.

The chain's CDR3 is CASRVGTGKNYEQYF. Here the CDR3 DNA reads TGTGCCAGCAGGGTAGGGACAGGAAAGAACTACGAGCAGTACTTC. V is TRBV6-6 and J is TRBJ2-7; 8 bases are shared with TRBD1. The germline V gene encodes CDR1 MNHNY and CDR2 SVGAGI (reference sequence). The V and J ends lost 6 bases and 3 bases, in that order; junction bases with no gene match: 10. This CDR3 region has 15 residues.

The chain carries TRBV9 and TRBJ2-1; TRBD2 agrees at 11 bases. The CDR3 consists of 12 residues. CDR1 is SGDLS, CDR2 YYNGEE, per germline. The junction had 2 bases not matched to a gene; V was cut back by 3 bases and J by 12 bases. The CDR3 region has the DNA TGTGCCAGCAGCGAGGGGACTAGCGGGCAGTTCTTC. Translating it yields CASSEGTSGQFF.

The chain joins TRBV5-1 to TRBJ2-1; the match to TRBD2 covers 8 bases. Per the germline V gene, CDR1 is SGHRS and CDR2 is YFSETQ. Trimming removed 4 bases from V and 14 bases from J; junction bases left unmatched: 11. This CDR3 has 13 residues. CDR3 region: CASSPGGREGKFF. The DNA for the CDR3 is TGCGCCAGCAGCCCGGGGGGACGGGAGGGGAAGTTCTTC.

The chain carries TRBV28 and TRBJ2-3; D possibly corresponds to TRBD2 (7 bases). The CDR3 sequence is 21 residues long. V was clipped by 4 bases and J by 0 bases, with 29 bases between them. Germline CDR1 reads MDHEN; CDR2 reads SYDVKM. This CDR3 reads CASSSLSAGHLRGFSTDTQYF. CDR3 DNA sequence: TGTGCCAGCAGTTCCCTGTCAGCGGGACACCTCAGGGGCTTTAGCACAGATACGCAGTATTTT.

This sequence joins TRBV6-5 and TRBJ1-5, with D possibly matching TRBD1 (5 bases). CDR1 MNHEY and CDR2 SVGAGI come from the germline V gene. CDR3 length: 14 residues. Trimming cost V 2 bases and J 6 bases, with 11 bases left between them. Here the CDR3 DNA reads TGTGCCAGCAGTTACAGGGGCTTTGGTCAGCCCCAGCATTTT. It specifies CASSYRGFGQPQHF.

This sequence joins TRBV18 and TRBJ2-1; 7 bases map to TRBD2. V shed 1 base, J shed 9 bases, and the junction held 6 bases outside the gene matches. CDR1 and CDR2 from the germline V gene are KGHSH and LQKENI. The CDR3 is 14 amino acids. The CDR3, as DNA: TGTGCCAGCTCACCACTGCCCCGGGAGGCTGAGCAGTTCTTC. This gives the protein CASSPLPREAEQFF.

The gene calls are TRBV2 and TRBJ1-1; D not certain. CDR1 SNHLY and CDR2 FYNNEI come from the germline V gene. The V gene lost 9 bases and the J gene lost 4 bases, with 15 bases spanning the gap. The length of the CDR3 is 13 residues. The CDR3 nucleotides are TGTGCCAGTCGTGGCCGACTGGCCACTGAAGCTTTCTTT. It specifies CASRGRLATEAFF.

The chain has TRBV5-1 and TRBJ2-1, with 9 bases aligning to TRBD2. V lost 1 base and J lost 5; bases outside the gene matches: 10. The CDR3 contains 17 residues. Germline CDR1 is SGHRS and CDR2 is YFSETQ. CDR3 nucleotide sequence: TGCGCCAGCAGCTTGAGGCTCCCTAGCGGGGTAGACAATGAGCAGTTCTTC. It encodes CASSLRLPSGVDNEQFF.

The rearrangement joins TRBV5-5 to TRBJ2-5; 8 bases map to TRBD1. V shed 6 bases, J shed 2 bases, and the junction held 18 bases outside the gene matches. The CDR3 runs 18 residues. Germline assignment: CDR1 SGHKS and CDR2 YYEKEE (reference sequence). The CDR3 region has the DNA TGTGCCAGCATCTCAAATTACAGGGGGATTCTCAAACAAGAGACCCAGTACTTC. It is translated as CASISNYRGILKQETQYF.

In DNA, the CDR3 is TGCGCCAGCAGCTTACCCGGACAGGGGGCGCAGGGCTACACCTTC. It is translated as CASSLPGQGAQGYTF. This chain joins TRBV5-1 and TRBJ1-2; the match to TRBD1 covers 11 bases. CDR3 length: 15 amino acids. Germline V gene sequence: CDR1 SGHRS, CDR2 YFSETQ. The J segment lost 8 bases and the V segment lost 2 bases, leaving 8 bases of the junction unmatched.

The chain recombines TRBV5-6 with TRBJ2-3; D not resolved. Trimming shortened V by 0 bases and J by 5 bases, and 10 bases separated the two germline ends. The CDR3 sequence is 14 residues long. Germline values: CDR1 SGHDT, CDR2 YYEEEE. The CDR3 nucleotides are TGTGCCAGCAGCTTGGCGGCGGAGCGAGATACGCAGTATTTT. Its translation is CASSLAAERDTQYF.

To note about this clone: One end of the junction fails to match germline, which may point to a read error. V is TRBV6-1 and J is TRBJ1-6; D is unresolved. The CDR3 spans 16 residues. Looked up from germline, CDR1 is MNHNS and CDR2 is SASEGT. In DNA form, the CDR3 reads TGTGCCAGCAGTGAAAAAAGCAAAACCTATAATTCGCCCCTCCACTTT. Protein product: CASSEKSKTYNSPLHF.